The 16 T cell receptor beta chains reported below all come from one sample, sequenced in a study of cytomegalovirus exposure and HLA in healthy donors. Both 60 Vbeta primers and 13 Jbeta primers went into the PCR. Method: immunoSEQ multiplex PCR; TCRdb's copy keeps in-frame clones and lacks some. Of approximately 100,000 clones in the sample, approximately 81% were seen once. Sequenced: PBMCs. The receptors stem from a male donor in good health and CMV-seropositive.

The chain couples TRBV30 to TRBJ1-2; D ambiguous. Trimming left V 2 bases short and J 4 bases short, with 5 bases between. Per the germline V gene, CDR1 is GTSNPN and CDR2 is SVGIG (reference sequence). This CDR3 region has 11 residues. DNA for the CDR3: TGTGCCTGGAGTTCCCGCTATGGCTACACCTTC. Its translation is CAWSSRYGYTF.

To note about this clone: The same CDR3 arises from other DNA sequences in this sample as well. The CDR3 reads CATAIAGGRETQYF. CDR3 nucleotide sequence: TGTGCTACCGCTATAGCGGGGGGGCGGGAGACCCAGTACTTC. The genes are TRBV28 and TRBJ2-5; 11 positions agree with TRBD2. CDR1 and CDR2 from the germline V gene are MDHEN and SYDVKM. The CDR3 totals 14 residues. The full variable domain, rest sourced from reference TRBV28 and TRBJ2-5, is DVKVTQSSRYLVKRTGEKVFLECVQDMDHENMFWYRQDPGLGLRLIYFSYDVKMKEKGDIPEGYSVSREKKERFSLILESASTNQTSMYLCATAIAGGRETQYFGPGTRLLVL.

The chain combines TRBV6-1 with TRBJ1-1; D unclear. The CDR3 runs 12 residues. Trimming cost V 5 bases and J 8 bases, with 12 bases left between them. CDR1 is MNHNS and CDR2 is SASEGT in the germline V gene. The CDR3 DNA is TGTGCCAGCAGTCCCGGGGTTCGGGAAGCTTTCTTT. Protein product: CASSPGVREAFF.

CDR3 in amino acids: CASSPTGEGSETQYF. The CDR3 DNA follows: TGTGCCAGCAGCCCGACAGGGGAGGGTTCTGAGACCCAGTACTTC. The J gene is TRBJ2-5, the V gene TRBV5-6; TRBD1 is a possible D gene (8 bases). CDR3 length: 15 residues. Germline lookup yields CDR1 SGHDT and CDR2 YYEEEE. The V gene lost 4 bases and the J gene lost 5 bases, with 18 bases spanning the gap.

The rearrangement links TRBV25-1 to TRBJ2-5; TRBD1 matches 8 bases. The J call is in doubt because the DNA end fits TRBJ2-7 better. The CDR3 covers 13 residues. Looked up from germline, CDR1 is MGHDK and CDR2 is SYGVNS. In nucleotides, the CDR3 is TGTGCCAGCACGGACAGGGTTCTTGACGAGCAGTACTTC. Its protein product is CASTDRVLDEQYF.

The chain carries TRBV14 and TRBJ2-5; the D gene is possibly TRBD1 (6 bases). V shed 4 bases and J shed 1 base, with 13 bases lying between them. This CDR3 is 15 amino acids long. From germline, CDR1 is SGHDN and CDR2 FVKESK. CDR3 sequence: CASSLHGTTQETQYF. The CDR3 coding sequence is TGTGCCAGCAGCCTCCACGGGACAACCCAAGAGACCCAGTACTTC.

The chain uses TRBV19 and TRBJ1-1; the D is unclear. V lost 6 bases to trimming and J lost 4 bases, with 18 bases between them. The CDR3 sequence is 15 residues long. CDR1 is LNHDA, CDR2 SQIVND, per germline (reference sequence). The CDR3 protein is CASSHTGSYITEAFF. DNA of the CDR3: TGTGCCAGTAGCCACACCGGGTCCTACATCACTGAAGCTTTCTTT.

The V call is TRBV5-4, the J call TRBJ1-2; no reliable D call. Germline V gives CDR1 SGHNT, CDR2 YYREEE (reference sequence). The CDR3 has 14 amino acids. The V end lost 4 bases, the J end lost 1 base, and 11 bases lay between the germline ends. CDR3 nucleotide sequence: TGTGCCAGCAGCCCTGGGCAGGTTAACTATGGCTACACCTTC. It encodes CASSPGQVNYGYTF.

This rearrangement joins TRBV9 to TRBJ1-1; D uncertain. Trimming left V 4 bases short and J 7 bases short, with 14 bases between. CDR3 length: 13 amino acids. CDR1 is SGDLS, CDR2 YYNGEE, per germline. The chain's CDR3 is CASSPGSGLEAFF. CDR3 nucleotides: TGTGCCAGCAGCCCGGGATCCGGCCTTGAAGCTTTCTTT.

V and J are TRBV30 and TRBJ2-5, with D possibly TRBD2 on 7 matching bases. Trimming took off 0 bases at V and 5 bases at J, with 13 bases between the two ends. The CDR3 is made up of 14 amino acids. Germline V gene lookup returns CDR1 GTSNPN and CDR2 SVGIG (reference sequence). CDR3 residues: CAWSVRGGRETQYF. In DNA form, the CDR3 reads TGTGCCTGGAGTGTAAGGGGGGGCCGTGAGACCCAGTACTTC.

The V gene is TRBV2, the J gene TRBJ2-1; TRBD1 might be the D (7 bases). Germline V gene data show CDR1 as SNHLY and CDR2 as FYNNEI. The V end lost 0 bases, the J end lost 2 bases, and 11 bases lay between the germline ends. The CDR3 spans 16 residues. In nucleotides, the CDR3 is TGTGCCAGCAGTGAAGCGCGGAGGGGGCCCTACAATGAGCAGTTCTTC. Protein sequence: CASSEARRGPYNEQFF.

This chain uses TRBV28 with TRBJ2-7, with TRBD1 as a possible D gene (6 bases). Between the trimmed V and J ends, which lost 2 bases and 3 bases, there was a span of 8 bases. Germline V gene data show CDR1 as MDHEN and CDR2 as SYDVKM. The CDR3 length is 13 residues. The CDR3 protein is CASSLVRGYEQYF. In nucleotides, the CDR3 is TGTGCCAGCAGTTTAGTCAGGGGCTACGAGCAGTACTTC.

The rearrangement links TRBV7-2 to TRBJ2-2; tentatively, D is TRBD2 (5 bases). The CDR3 has 16 amino acids. V dropped 1 base and J dropped 4 bases, with 13 bases sitting between them. CDR1 and CDR2 (germline): SGHTA, FQGNSA. The DNA of the CDR3 is TGTGCCAGCAGCTTAGTAAACGGGGTTGGCACCGGGGAGCTGTTTTTT. It encodes CASSLVNGVGTGELFF.

This clone is a singleton in its sample. The chain employs TRBV30 and TRBJ2-3; 9 bases map to TRBD1. Germline V gene lookup returns CDR1 GTSNPN and CDR2 SVGIG (reference sequence). Trimming took 2 bases from V and 5 from J; bases not matched to a gene: 11. The CDR3 extends over 16 amino acids. CDR3 protein: CAWSPTPGQGEDTQYF. The CDR3 nucleotides are TGTGCCTGGAGTCCGACCCCGGGACAGGGTGAAGATACGCAGTATTTT. The full variable domain, completed using reference TRBV30 and TRBJ2-3, is SQTIHQWPATLVQPVGSPLSLECTVEGTSNPNLYWYRQAAGRGLQLLFYSVGIGQISSEVPQNLSASRPQDRQFILSSKKLLLSDSGFYLCAWSPTPGQGEDTQYFGPGTRLTVL.

J is TRBJ2-1 and V is TRBV12-5; D might be TRBD1 (7 bases). V was shortened by 5 bases and J by 3 bases, with 14 bases between the two germline ends. This CDR3 comprises 15 residues. CDR1 and CDR2 from the germline V gene are LGHNT and FRNRAP. The chain's CDR3 is CASGRRQGLYNEQFF. The CDR3 nucleotides are TGTGCTAGTGGTAGACGACAGGGACTCTACAATGAGCAGTTCTTC.

J is TRBJ1-2 and V is TRBV6-6; perhaps TRBD1 as D (6 bases). The CDR3 runs 16 residues. Germline CDR1 and CDR2: MNHNY and SVGAGI (reference sequence). The germline V and J ends were trimmed by 8 bases and 2 bases, with 21 bases remaining between them. The CDR3 nucleotides read TGTGCCAGCTCCATGGCAGGAGGAAGGGGGAACTATGGCTACACCTTC. Translation: CASSMAGGRGNYGYTF.